This T cell receptor beta chain was captured by sequencing in a study of blood T cell repertoires in COVID-19. Trimming pared 1 base from V and 2 bases from J, leaving 7 bases between. CDR3 length: 14 residues. Germline V gene lookup returns CDR1 KGHDR and CDR2 SFDVKD. In the authors' methods: Nucleated cell number was recorded as an estimate derived from reference gene primer amplification. Repertoires were generated with immunoSEQ multiplex PCR, while TCRdb's copy carries only in-frame clones and drops some. The V and J calls and clone size come from that table; D and trimming were worked out from the DNA. The profile shows about 39,000 clones, about 90% of them singletons.

The TCR sequence derives from a man in his sixties with acute or convalescent COVID-19. The V call is TRBV24-1, the J call TRBJ1-2; D gene uncertain. Sequences were obtained from peripheral blood. The CDR3 region has the DNA TGTGCCACCAGTGATTTTGGGGAGAACTATGGCTACACCTTC. Residues: CATSDFGENYGYTF.